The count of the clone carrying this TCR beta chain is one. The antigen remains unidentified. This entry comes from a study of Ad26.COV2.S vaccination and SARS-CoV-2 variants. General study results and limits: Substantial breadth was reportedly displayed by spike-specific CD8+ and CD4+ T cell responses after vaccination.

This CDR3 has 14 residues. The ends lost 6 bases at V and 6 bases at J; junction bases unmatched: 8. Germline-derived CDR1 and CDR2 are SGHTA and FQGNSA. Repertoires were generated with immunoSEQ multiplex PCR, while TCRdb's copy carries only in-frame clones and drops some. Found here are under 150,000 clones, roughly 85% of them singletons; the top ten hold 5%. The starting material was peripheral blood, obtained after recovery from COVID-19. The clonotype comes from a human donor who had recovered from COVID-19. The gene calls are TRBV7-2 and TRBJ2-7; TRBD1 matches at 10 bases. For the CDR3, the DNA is TGTGCCAGCAGTTTCGACAGGGGGCGCGGCGAGCAGTACTTC. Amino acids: CASSFDRGRGEQYF.